This TCR beta chain was captured in a study of cytomegalovirus exposure and HLA in healthy donors. TCRdb's table, derived via immunoSEQ multiplex PCR, lists solely in-frame clones and lacks some. The sample records hundreds of thousands of clones, approximately 80% being singletons. General study results and limits: That first-cohort TCR clusters tended to co-occur in the roughly 130 validation repertoires was found in a later analysis.

The length of the CDR3 is 12 residues. Germline V gene lookup returns CDR1 SEHNR and CDR2 FQNEAQ (reference sequence). Between the trimmed V and J ends, which lost 11 bases and 4 bases, there was a span of 14 bases. With regard to this clone: Its antigen is undetermined.

This receptor was identified in a woman aged 25 to 45 in good health and CMV-seropositive. The sequenced sample consisted of PBMCs. The chain links TRBV7-9 to TRBJ1-1; no clear D gene. The CDR3 DNA reads as TGTGCCGGAGCAATATCCGGCACTGAAGCTTTCTTT. This encodes CAGAISGTEAFF.